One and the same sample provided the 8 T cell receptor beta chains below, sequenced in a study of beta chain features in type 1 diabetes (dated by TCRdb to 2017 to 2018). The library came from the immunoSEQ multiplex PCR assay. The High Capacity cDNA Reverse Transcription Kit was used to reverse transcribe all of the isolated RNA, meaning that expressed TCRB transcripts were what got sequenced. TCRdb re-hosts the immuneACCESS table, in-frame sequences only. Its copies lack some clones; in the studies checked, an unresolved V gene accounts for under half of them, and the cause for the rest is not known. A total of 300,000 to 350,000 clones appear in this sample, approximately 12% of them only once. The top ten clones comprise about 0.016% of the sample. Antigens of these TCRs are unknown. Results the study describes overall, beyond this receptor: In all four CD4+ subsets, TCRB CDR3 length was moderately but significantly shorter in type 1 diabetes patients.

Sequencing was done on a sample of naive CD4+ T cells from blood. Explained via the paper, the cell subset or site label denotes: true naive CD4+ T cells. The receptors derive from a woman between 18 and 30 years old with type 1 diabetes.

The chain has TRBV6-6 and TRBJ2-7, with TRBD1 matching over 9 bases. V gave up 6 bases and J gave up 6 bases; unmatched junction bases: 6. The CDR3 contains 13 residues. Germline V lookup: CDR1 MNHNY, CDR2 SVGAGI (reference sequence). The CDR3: CASSYRGQAEQYV. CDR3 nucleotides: TGTGCCAGCAGCTACAGGGGGCAGGCCGAGCAGTACGTC.

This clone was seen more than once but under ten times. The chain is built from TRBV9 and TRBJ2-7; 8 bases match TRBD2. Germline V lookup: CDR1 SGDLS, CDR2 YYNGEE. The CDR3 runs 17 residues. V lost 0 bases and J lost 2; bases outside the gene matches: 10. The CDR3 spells CASSVAPSGSSTYEQYF. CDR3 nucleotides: TGTGCCAGCAGCGTAGCCCCAAGCGGGAGTTCCACCTACGAGCAGTACTTC.

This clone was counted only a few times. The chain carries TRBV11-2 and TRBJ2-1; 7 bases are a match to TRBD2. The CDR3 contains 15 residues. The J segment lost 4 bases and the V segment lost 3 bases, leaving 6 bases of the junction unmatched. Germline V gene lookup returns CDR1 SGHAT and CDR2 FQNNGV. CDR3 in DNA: TGTGCCAGCAGCTTCGAGGGAGGGCCTTACAATGAGCAGTTCTTC. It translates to CASSFEGGPYNEQFF.

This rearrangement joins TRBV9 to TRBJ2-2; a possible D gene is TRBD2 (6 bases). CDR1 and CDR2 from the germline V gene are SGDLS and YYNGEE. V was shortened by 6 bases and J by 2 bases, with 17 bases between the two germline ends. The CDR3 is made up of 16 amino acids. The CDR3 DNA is TGTGCCAGCAACCATAAACGGGACTTCAACACCGGGGAGCTGTTTTTT. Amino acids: CASNHKRDFNTGELFF.

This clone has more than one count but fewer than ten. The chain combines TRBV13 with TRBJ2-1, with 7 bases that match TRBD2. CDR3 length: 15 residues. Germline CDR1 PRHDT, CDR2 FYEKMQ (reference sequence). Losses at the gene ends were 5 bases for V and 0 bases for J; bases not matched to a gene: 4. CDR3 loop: CASSHRTSSYNEQFF. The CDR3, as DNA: TGTGCCAGCAGCCACCGGACTAGCTCCTACAATGAGCAGTTCTTC.

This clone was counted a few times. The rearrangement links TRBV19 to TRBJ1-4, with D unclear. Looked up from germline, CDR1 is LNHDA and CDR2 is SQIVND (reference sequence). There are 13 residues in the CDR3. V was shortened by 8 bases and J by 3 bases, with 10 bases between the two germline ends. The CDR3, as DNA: TGTGCCAGTGCCGCCAGGCCTAATGAAAAACTGTTTTTT. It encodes CASAARPNEKLFF.

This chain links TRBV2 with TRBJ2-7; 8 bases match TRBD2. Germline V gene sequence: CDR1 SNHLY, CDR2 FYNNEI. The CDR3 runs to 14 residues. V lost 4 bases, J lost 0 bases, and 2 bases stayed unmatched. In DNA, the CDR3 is TGTGCCAGCAGTGGGACTAGCTTCTCCTACGAGCAGTACTTC. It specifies CASSGTSFSYEQYF.

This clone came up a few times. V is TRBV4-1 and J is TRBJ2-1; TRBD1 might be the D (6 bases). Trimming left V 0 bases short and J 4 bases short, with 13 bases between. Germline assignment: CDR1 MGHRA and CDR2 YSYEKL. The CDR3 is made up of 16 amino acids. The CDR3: CASSQEYGTLYNEQFF. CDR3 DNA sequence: TGCGCCAGCAGCCAAGAATACGGGACACTGTACAATGAGCAGTTCTTC.